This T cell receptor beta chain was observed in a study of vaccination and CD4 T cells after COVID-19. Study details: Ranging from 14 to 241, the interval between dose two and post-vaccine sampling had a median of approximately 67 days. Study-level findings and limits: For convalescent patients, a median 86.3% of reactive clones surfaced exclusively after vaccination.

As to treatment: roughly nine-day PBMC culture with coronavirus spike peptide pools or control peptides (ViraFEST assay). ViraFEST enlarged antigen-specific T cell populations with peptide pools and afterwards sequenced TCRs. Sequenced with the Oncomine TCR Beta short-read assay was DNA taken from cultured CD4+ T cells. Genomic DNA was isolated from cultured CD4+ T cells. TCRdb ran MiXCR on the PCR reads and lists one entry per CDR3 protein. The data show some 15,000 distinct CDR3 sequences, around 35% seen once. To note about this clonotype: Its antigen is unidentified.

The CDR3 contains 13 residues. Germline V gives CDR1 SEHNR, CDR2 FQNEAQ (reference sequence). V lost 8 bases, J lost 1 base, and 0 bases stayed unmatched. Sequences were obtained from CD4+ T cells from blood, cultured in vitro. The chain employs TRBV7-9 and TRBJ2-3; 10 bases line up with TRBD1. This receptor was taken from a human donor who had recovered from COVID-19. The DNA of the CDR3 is TGTGCCAGCGGGACAGGGGGCACAGATACGCAGTATTTT. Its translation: CASGTGGTDTQYF.